This T cell receptor (beta chain) emerged from a study of blood T cell repertoires in COVID-19. Study summary: The United States, Italy and Spain were the sources of the acute and convalescent COVID-19 samples.

CDR1 SQVTM and CDR2 ANQGSEA come from the germline V gene. Trimming shortened V by 5 bases and J by 4 bases, and 18 bases separated the two germline ends. CDR3 length: 15 amino acids. This clone occurred once. Assay: immunoSEQ multiplex PCR; the TCRdb copy retains only in-frame clones and omits some. This table has about 200,000 clones, 89% appearing once. Living in 24 US areas, the participants were between 18 and 89 years of age. V usage is TRBV29-1 and J usage is TRBJ2-1; perhaps TRBD2 as D (7 bases). The sequenced sample was PBMCs or T cells enriched from blood (not recorded which). This sequence originates from a woman aged 18-29 years who had recovered from COVID-19. The CDR3 sequence is CSVREEGGPYNEQFF. The DNA of the CDR3 is TGCAGCGTTCGGGAGGAGGGGGGGCCTTACAATGAGCAGTTCTTC.